These 12 T cell receptor beta chains share one sample of origin, sequenced in a study of blood T cell repertoires in COVID-19. TCRdb's copy holds only in-frame clones and misses some; the assay was immunoSEQ multiplex PCR. The data show about 230,000 clones, 88% seen once. The sequencing sample was made of PBMCs or T cells enriched from blood (not recorded which). These receptors were collected from a woman aged 40 to 55 with acute COVID-19.

A single count supports this clone. J is TRBJ1-1 and V is TRBV29-1; tentatively, D is TRBD1 (5 bases). V lost 5 bases, J lost 4 bases, and 11 bases lay in between. From germline, CDR1 is SQVTM and CDR2 ANQGSEA. This CDR3 comprises 12 residues. The CDR3 coding sequence is TGCAGCGTTAAAAAGCAGGGCACTGAAGCTTTCTTT. It encodes CSVKKQGTEAFF.

The rearrangement uses TRBV5-1 and TRBJ2-2, with D possibly matching TRBD2 (5 bases). V was pared by 2 bases and J by 5 bases, with 19 bases between. This CDR3 comprises 17 residues. The germline V gene encodes CDR1 SGHRS and CDR2 YFSETQ. The chain's CDR3 is CASSFASGGGRTGELFF. The CDR3 DNA sequence: TGCGCCAGCAGCTTTGCTTCTGGAGGCGGGCGAACCGGGGAGCTGTTTTTT.

V and J are TRBV7-2 and TRBJ2-3; no reliable D call. The length of the CDR3 is 15 residues. Germline V CDR1 and CDR2: SGHTA, FQGNSA. V was clipped by 2 bases and J by 0 bases, with 9 bases between them. The CDR3 DNA reads as TGTGCCAGCAGCTTAACTCGCACTAGCACAGATACGCAGTATTTT. It encodes CASSLTRTSTDTQYF.

The J gene is TRBJ1-2, the V gene TRBV7-9, with D possibly matching TRBD1 (5 bases). Per germline, CDR1 SEHNR and CDR2 FQNEAQ (reference sequence). The V and J ends lost 5 bases and 4 bases respectively, with 20 bases between them. The CDR3 contains 16 residues. The CDR3 spells CASSREVQVPSYGYTF. CDR3 nucleotide sequence: TGTGCCAGCAGCCGAGAAGTACAGGTCCCTTCCTATGGCTACACCTTC.

V is TRBV6-5 and J is TRBJ2-1; 14 bases are shared with TRBD2. Germline V gene data show CDR1 as MNHEY and CDR2 as SVGAGI. The CDR3 has 14 amino acids. V dropped 6 bases and J dropped 7; count of bases not matched to a gene: 2. The CDR3 region has the DNA TGTGCCAGCAGGGGACTAGCGGGAGTGAATGAGCAGTTCTTC. Protein: CASRGLAGVNEQFF.

The chain combines TRBV5-4 with TRBJ1-5; D remains unclear. Germline V gene data show CDR1 as SGHNT and CDR2 as YYREEE (reference sequence). This CDR3 region has 19 residues. V shed 0 bases and J shed 1 base, with 20 bases lying between them. CDR3 nucleotides: TGTGCCAGCAGCTTGGTTAGGCCAGAGGGATCGAGGAGCAATCAGCCCCAGCATTTT. It yields the protein CASSLVRPEGSRSNQPQHF.

The chain couples TRBV18 to TRBJ2-4; D uncertain. The V gene's germline CDR1 is KGHSH and CDR2 LQKENI. The V end was cut by 2 bases, the J end by 1 base, with 9 bases between. The CDR3 loop spans 15 amino acids. The CDR3 here is CASSPSLVAKNIQYF. CDR3 in DNA: TGTGCCAGCTCACCAAGCTTGGTTGCCAAAAACATTCAGTACTTC.

The genes are TRBV20-1 and TRBJ1-6; a possible D gene is TRBD1 (6 bases). Germline lookup yields CDR1 DFQATT and CDR2 SNEGSKA (reference sequence). Trimming shortened V by 3 bases and J by 10 bases, and 16 bases separated the two germline ends. The CDR3 is 14 residues long. CDR3 nucleotide sequence: TGCAGTGCTAGTTTAAAAGGGGGGGGGTCACCCCTCCACTTT. It encodes CSASLKGGGSPLHF.

The CDR3 protein is CASSPTSGVQETQYF. As DNA, the CDR3 is TGTGCCAGCAGCCCGACTAGCGGGGTCCAAGAGACCCAGTACTTC. This chain uses TRBV3-1 (or the pseudogene TRBV3-2) with TRBJ2-5; 11 bases match TRBD2. CDR1 LGHDT and CDR2 YNNKEL come from the germline V gene (reference sequence). The CDR3 sequence is 15 residues long. The ends lost 4 bases at V and 1 base at J; junction bases unmatched: 2.

This sequence joins TRBV24-1 and TRBJ1-5; possible D gene TRBD1, 5 bases. The CDR3 has 22 residues. Germline V gene data show CDR1 as KGHDR and CDR2 as SFDVKD. The V and J ends lost 3 bases and 0 bases respectively, with 29 bases between them. The CDR3 region is CATSDKRWGIGGRYYSNQPQHF. The CDR3 DNA is TGTGCCACCAGTGATAAACGGTGGGGAATCGGGGGGAGATATTATAGCAATCAGCCCCAGCATTTT.

The chain employs TRBV3-1 (or the pseudogene TRBV3-2) and TRBJ2-1; 9 bases are shared with TRBD1. The CDR3 has 15 residues. V dropped 5 bases and J dropped 5; count of bases not matched to a gene: 7. Per germline, CDR1 LGHDT and CDR2 YNNKEL (reference sequence). Here the CDR3 reads CASSSATGGHNEQFF. CDR3 DNA: TGTGCCAGCAGCTCCGCGACAGGGGGTCACAATGAGCAGTTCTTC.

The V call is TRBV5-1, the J call TRBJ1-2, with a weak D call TRBD1 (5 bases). From germline, CDR1 is SGHRS and CDR2 YFSETQ. V lost 4 bases and J 8 bases, leaving 12 bases between the germline ends. The CDR3 is 12 residues long. The chain's CDR3 is CASSLPGQGYTF. CDR3 sequence (DNA): TGCGCCAGCAGCCTTCCTGGACAAGGCTACACCTTC.